The T cell receptor (beta chain) described here comes from a study of cytomegalovirus exposure and HLA in healthy donors. General study findings and limits: Productive status was seen about 87% or about 30% of the time for most TCR beta V segments in an earlier analysis. Being indistinguishable, some V segments were excluded, TRBV6-2 and TRBV6-3 among them. Among TCR beta chains, those listed as cytomegalovirus-associated numbered about 150. The study carried out a later analysis of TCR beta sequences. It associated 15,000 to 20,000 of them with specific HLA alleles at a false discovery rate of 0.05.

The germline V gene has CDR1 LNHDA and CDR2 SQIVND (reference sequence). The trim removed 4 bases at V and 5 bases at J, leaving 6 bases unmatched. The CDR3 spans 15 residues. This clone was seen a few times. What it binds is not known. The primer mix had 60 Vbeta and 13 Jbeta primers. The table came from immunoSEQ multiplex PCR; TCRdb's copy has only in-frame clones and leaves some out. The sample shows around 150,000 clones, around 80% of them seen only once. The sequenced material came from PBMCs. The source is a male donor in good health and CMV-seropositive. The chain combines TRBV19 with TRBJ2-1; 9 bases agree with TRBD1. Here the CDR3 DNA reads TGTGCCAGTAGTAGGCAAGGGACAGGGAACAATGAGCAGTTCTTC. As protein: CASSRQGTGNNEQFF.